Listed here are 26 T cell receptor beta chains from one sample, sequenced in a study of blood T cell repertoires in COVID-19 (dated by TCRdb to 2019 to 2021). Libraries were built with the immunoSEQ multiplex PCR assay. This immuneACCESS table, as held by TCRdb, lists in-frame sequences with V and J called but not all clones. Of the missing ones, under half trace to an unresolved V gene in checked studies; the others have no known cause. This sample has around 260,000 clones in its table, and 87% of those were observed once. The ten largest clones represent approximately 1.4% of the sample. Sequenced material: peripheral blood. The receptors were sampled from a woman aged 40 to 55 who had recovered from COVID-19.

This CDR3 is CASSRRDRNSPLHF. CDR3 coding DNA: TGTGCCAGCAGCCGCCGGGACAGGAATTCACCCCTCCACTTT. The gene calls are TRBV3-1 (or the pseudogene TRBV3-2) and TRBJ1-6; 8 bases line up with TRBD1. V lost 4 bases to trimming and J lost 7 bases; unmatched junction nucleotides: 3. The length of the CDR3 is 14 residues. Germline V lookup: CDR1 LGHDT, CDR2 YNNKEL (reference sequence).

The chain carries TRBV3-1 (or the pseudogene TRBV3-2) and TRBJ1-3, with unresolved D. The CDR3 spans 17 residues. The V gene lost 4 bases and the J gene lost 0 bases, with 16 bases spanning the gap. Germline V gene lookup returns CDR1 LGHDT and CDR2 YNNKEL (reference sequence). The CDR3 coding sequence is TGTGCCAGCAGCCCCCGCCCGAACATCTGCTCTGGAAACACCATATATTTT. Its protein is CASSPRPNICSGNTIYF.

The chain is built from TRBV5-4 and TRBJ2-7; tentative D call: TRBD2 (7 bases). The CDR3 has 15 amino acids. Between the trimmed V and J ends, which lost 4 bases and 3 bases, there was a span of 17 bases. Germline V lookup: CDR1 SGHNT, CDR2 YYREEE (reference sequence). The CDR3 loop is CASSKDGGGHYEQYF. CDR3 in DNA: TGTGCCAGCAGCAAGGACGGCGGGGGACACTACGAGCAGTACTTC.

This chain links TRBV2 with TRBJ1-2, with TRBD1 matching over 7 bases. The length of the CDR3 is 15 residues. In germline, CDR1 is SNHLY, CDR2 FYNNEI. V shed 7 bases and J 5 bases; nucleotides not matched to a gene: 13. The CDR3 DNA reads TGTGCCAGCAACGGGCTAGCCGGGACAGCATATGGCTACACCTTC. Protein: CASNGLAGTAYGYTF.

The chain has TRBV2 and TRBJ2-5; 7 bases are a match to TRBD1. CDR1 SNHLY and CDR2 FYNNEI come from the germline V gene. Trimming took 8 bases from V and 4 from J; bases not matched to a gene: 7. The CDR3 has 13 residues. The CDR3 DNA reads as TGTGCCAGCGTTAGACAGGGCCGAGAGACCCAGTACTTC. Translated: CASVRQGRETQYF.

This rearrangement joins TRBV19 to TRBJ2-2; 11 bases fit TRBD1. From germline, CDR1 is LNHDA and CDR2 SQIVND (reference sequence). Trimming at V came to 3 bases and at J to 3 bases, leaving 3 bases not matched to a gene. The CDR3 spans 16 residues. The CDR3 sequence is CASSMGTGGYTGELFF. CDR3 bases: TGTGCCAGTAGTATGGGGACAGGGGGATACACCGGGGAGCTGTTTTTT.

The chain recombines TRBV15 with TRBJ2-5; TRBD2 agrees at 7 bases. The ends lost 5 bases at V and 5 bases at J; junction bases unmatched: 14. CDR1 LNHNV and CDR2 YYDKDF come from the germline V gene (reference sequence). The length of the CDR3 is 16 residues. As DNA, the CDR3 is TGTGCCACCAGCGGGGGGTTTCGACTAGCAAGGGAGACCCAGTACTTC. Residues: CATSGGFRLARETQYF. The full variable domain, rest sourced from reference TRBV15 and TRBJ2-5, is DAMVIQNPRYQVTQFGKPVTLSCSQTLNHNVMYWYQQKSSQAPKLLFHYYDKDFNNEADTPDNFQSRRPNTSFCFLDIRSPGLGDTAMYLCATSGGFRLARETQYFGPGTRLLVL.

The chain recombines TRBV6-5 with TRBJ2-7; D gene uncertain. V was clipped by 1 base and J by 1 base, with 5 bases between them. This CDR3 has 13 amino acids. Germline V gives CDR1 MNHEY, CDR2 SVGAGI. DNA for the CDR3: TGTGCCAGCAGTTACTACAGATCCTACGAGCAGTACTTC. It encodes CASSYYRSYEQYF.

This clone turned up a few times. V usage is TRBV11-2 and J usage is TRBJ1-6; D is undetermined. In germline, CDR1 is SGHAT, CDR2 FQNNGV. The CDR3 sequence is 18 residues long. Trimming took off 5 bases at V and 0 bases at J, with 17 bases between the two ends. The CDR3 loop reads CASSPRTLLRSYNSPLHF. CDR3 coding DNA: TGTGCCAGCAGCCCCCGGACTCTACTCCGCTCCTATAATTCACCCCTCCACTTT.

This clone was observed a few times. Here the CDR3 reads CASARGGLGNEQFF. Written as DNA, the CDR3 is TGCGCCAGCGCGCGGGGGGGCCTTGGCAATGAGCAGTTCTTC. This rearrangement joins TRBV10-2 to TRBJ2-1; 9 bases agree with TRBD2. Germline lookup yields CDR1 WSHSY and CDR2 SAAADI. This CDR3 is 14 amino acids long. V trimming: 8 bases; J trimming: 6 bases; junction bases outside the gene matches: 8.

CDR3 amino acids: CASSPGWKNEQFF. CDR3 bases: TGCGCCAGCAGTCCAGGATGGAAGAATGAGCAGTTCTTC. The chain uses TRBV5-1 and TRBJ2-1; D unresolved. Per germline, CDR1 SGHRS and CDR2 YFSETQ. The V and J ends lost 5 bases and 7 bases respectively, with 13 bases between them. The CDR3 runs to 13 residues.

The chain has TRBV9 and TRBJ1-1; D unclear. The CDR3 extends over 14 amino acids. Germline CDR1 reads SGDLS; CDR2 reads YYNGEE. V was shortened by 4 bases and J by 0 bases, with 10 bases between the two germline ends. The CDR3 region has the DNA TGTGCCAGCAGCTCTAGCCCAGTGAACACTGAAGCTTTCTTT. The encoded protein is CASSSSPVNTEAFF.

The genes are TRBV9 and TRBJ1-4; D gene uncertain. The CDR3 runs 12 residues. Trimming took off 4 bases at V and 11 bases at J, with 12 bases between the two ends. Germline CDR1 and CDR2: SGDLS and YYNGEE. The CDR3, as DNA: TGTGCCAGCAGCCCCGAGGGCAGGAAACTGTTTTTT. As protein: CASSPEGRKLFF.

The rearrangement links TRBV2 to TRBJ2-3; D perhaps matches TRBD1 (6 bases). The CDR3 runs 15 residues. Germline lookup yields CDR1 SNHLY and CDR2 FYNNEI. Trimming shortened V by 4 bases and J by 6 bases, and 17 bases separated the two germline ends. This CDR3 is CASSVDRLRSDTQYF. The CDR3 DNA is TGTGCCAGCAGTGTTGACAGGCTCCGATCGGATACGCAGTATTTT.

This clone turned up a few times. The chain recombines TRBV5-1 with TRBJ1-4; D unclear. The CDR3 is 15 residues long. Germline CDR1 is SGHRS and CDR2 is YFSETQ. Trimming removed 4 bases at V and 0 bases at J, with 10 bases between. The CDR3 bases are TGCGCCAGCAGCCTAGCCGGGACAACTAATGAAAAACTGTTTTTT. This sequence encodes CASSLAGTTNEKLFF.

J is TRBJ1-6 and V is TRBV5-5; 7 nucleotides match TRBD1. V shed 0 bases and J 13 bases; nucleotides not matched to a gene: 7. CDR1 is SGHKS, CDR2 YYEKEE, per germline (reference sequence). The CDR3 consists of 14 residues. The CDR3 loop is CASSLDRGPSPLHF. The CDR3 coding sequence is TGTGCCAGCAGCTTGGACAGGGGCCCCTCGCCCCTCCACTTT. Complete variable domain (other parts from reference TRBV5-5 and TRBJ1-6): DAGVTQSPTHLIKTRGQQVTLRCSPISGHKSVSWYQQVLGQGPQFIFQYYEKEERGRGNFPDRFSARQFPNYSSELNVNALLLGDSALYLCASSLDRGPSPLHFGNGTRLTVT.

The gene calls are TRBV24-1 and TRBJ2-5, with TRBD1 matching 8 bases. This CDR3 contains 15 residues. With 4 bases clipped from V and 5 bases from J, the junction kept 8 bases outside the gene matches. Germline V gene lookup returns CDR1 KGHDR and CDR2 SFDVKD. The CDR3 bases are TGTGCCACCAGTGACGGACAGGGAGGAATGGAGACCCAGTACTTC. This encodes CATSDGQGGMETQYF.

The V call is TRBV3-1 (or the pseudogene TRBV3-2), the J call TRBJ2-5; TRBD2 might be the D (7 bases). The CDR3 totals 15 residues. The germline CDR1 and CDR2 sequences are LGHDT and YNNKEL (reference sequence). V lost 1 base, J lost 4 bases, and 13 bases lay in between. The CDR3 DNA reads TGTGCCAGCAGCCAAGTTTTAGGGGGGGGAGAGACCCAGTACTTC. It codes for CASSQVLGGGETQYF.

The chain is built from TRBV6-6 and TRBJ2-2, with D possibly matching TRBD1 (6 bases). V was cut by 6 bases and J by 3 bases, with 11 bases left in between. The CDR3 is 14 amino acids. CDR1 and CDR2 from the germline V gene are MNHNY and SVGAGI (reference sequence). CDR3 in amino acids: CASSRDKYTGELFF. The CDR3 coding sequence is TGTGCCAGCAGCCGGGACAAATACACCGGGGAGCTGTTTTTT.

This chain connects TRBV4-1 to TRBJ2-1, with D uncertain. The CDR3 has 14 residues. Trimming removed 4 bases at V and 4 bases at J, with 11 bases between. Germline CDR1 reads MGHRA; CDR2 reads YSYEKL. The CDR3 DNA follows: TGCGCCAGCAGCCGGAATAGCCAATACAATGAGCAGTTCTTC. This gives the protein CASSRNSQYNEQFF.

The CDR3: CASSYDSQETQYF. In DNA form, the CDR3 reads TGTGCCAGCAGCTACGACAGCCAAGAGACCCAGTACTTC. The chain employs TRBV7-9 and TRBJ2-5, with a weak D call TRBD1 (5 bases). Germline CDR1 SEHNR, CDR2 FQNEAQ (reference sequence). CDR3 length: 13 amino acids. Between the trimmed V and J ends, which lost 4 bases and 1 base, there was a span of 7 bases.

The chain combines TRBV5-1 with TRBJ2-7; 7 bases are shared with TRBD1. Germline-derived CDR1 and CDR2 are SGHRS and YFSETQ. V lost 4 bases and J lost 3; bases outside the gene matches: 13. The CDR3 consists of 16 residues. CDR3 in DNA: TGCGCCAGCAGCGAGACACCACAGGGGTCTGGCTACGAGCAGTACTTC. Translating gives CASSETPQGSGYEQYF.

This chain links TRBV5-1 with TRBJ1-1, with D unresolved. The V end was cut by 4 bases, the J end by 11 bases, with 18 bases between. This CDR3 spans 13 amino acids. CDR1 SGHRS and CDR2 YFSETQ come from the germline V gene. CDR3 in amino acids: CASSTDTVPPAFF. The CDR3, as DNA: TGCGCCAGCAGCACTGACACGGTGCCGCCGGCTTTCTTT.

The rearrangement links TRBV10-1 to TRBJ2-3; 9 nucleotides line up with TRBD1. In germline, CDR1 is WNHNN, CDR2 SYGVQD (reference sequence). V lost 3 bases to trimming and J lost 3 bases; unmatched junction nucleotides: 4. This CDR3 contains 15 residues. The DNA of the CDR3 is TGCGCCAGCAGTGACCCGACAGGGGGAACAGATACGCAGTATTTT. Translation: CASSDPTGGTDTQYF.

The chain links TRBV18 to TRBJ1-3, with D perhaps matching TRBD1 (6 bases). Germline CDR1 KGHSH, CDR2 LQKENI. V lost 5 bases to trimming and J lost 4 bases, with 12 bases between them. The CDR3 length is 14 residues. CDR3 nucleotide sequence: TGTGCCAGCTCAGTAACAGGGTACGGAAACACCATATATTTT. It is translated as CASSVTGYGNTIYF. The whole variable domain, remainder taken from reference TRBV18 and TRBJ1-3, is NAGVMQNPRHLVRRRGQEARLRCSPMKGHSHVYWYRQLPEEGLKFMVYLQKENIIDESGMPKERFSAEFPKEGPSILRIQQVVRGDSAAYFCASSVTGYGNTIYFGEGSWLTVV.

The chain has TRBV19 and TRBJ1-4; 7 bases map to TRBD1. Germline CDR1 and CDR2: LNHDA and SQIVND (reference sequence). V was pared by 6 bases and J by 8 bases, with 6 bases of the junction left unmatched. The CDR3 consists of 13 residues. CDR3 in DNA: TGTGCCAGTAGCAGACAGGGTTCCGAAAAACTGTTTTTT. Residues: CASSRQGSEKLFF.